The clone carrying this T cell receptor (beta chain) was recorded many times. Its matching antigen is unknown. Germline V lookup: CDR1 MNHEY, CDR2 SVGEGT. This CDR3 is built from 15 residues. V lost 6 bases to trimming and J lost 2 bases; unmatched junction nucleotides: 4. The data stem from a study of CD8 T cells in ankylosing spondylitis. Study conclusions and caveats: A subset of motif variants has previously been described in the synovial fluid and blood of reactive arthritis. In ankylosing spondylitis patients, matched synovial fluid reportedly showed significant enrichment of disease-linked clones.

As the method for making TCR beta libraries, quantitative 5'-RACE with molecular barcodes was used. One entry per CDR3 protein, called by TCRdb with MiXCR from the 5' RACE reads. Of about 240,000 distinct CDR3 sequences in the sample, about 9.1% were seen once. The V gene is TRBV6-2 or TRBV6-3, the J gene TRBJ2-1, with 10 bases fitting TRBD2. Sequencing was performed on blood, either unsorted or a sorted T cell fraction (not recorded which). The source of this sequence is a male donor with ankylosing spondylitis or in good health (not recorded which). CDR3 region: CASRPTSGAYNEQFF. Written as DNA, the CDR3 is TGTGCCAGCAGGCCCACTAGCGGGGCCTACAATGAGCAGTTCTTC.